Each of the 10 T cell receptor beta chains below was sequenced from the same sample in a study of blood T cell repertoires in COVID-19. The assay was immunoSEQ multiplex PCR, and TCRdb's table has in-frame clones only and misses some. The sample lists about 190,000 clones; about 85% were seen once. Specimen: peripheral blood. These receptors originate from a man aged 30 to 45 with acute or convalescent COVID-19.

Only one count was recorded for this clone. The chain recombines TRBV7-3 with TRBJ1-1; 9 bases are a match to TRBD1. The CDR3 sequence is 14 residues long. Trimming at V came to 5 bases and at J to 4 bases, leaving 5 bases not matched to a gene. Germline V gene lookup returns CDR1 SGHTA and CDR2 FQGTGA. CDR3 loop: CASSPGQGSTEAFF. Written as DNA, the CDR3 is TGTGCCAGCAGCCCCGGACAGGGGAGCACTGAAGCTTTCTTT.

This clone was recorded only once. This rearrangement joins TRBV18 to TRBJ1-1; D may be TRBD1 (6 bases). Per germline, CDR1 KGHSH and CDR2 LQKENI. The CDR3 is 14 amino acids. V lost 8 bases and J lost 5, with 18 bases in between. CDR3 region: CASQMALQGTEAFF. The CDR3 DNA follows: TGTGCCAGCCAGATGGCGTTACAGGGAACTGAAGCTTTCTTT.

The chain is built from TRBV6-5 and TRBJ2-7; TRBD2 is a possible D gene (5 bases). The CDR3 sequence is 14 residues long. Per germline, CDR1 MNHEY and CDR2 SVGAGI. The V end was cut by 5 bases, the J end by 2 bases, with 13 bases between. The CDR3, as DNA: TGTGCCAGCAGTCCACAGCGGACCCCCTACGAGCAGTACTTC. Amino acids: CASSPQRTPYEQYF.

The chain uses TRBV7-5 and TRBJ1-4. TRBV7-5 is a listed pseudogene. The CDR3 length is 13 residues. The CDR3 spells CARAGGPHEKLFF. CDR3 DNA: TGTGCCAGAGCGGGGGGACCGCATGAAAAACTGTTTTTT.

This clone showed up just once. The rearrangement links TRBV18 to TRBJ1-5, with no clear D. This CDR3 has 14 residues. Trimming took off 2 bases at V and 0 bases at J, with 5 bases between the two ends. Germline CDR1 and CDR2: KGHSH and LQKENI. The CDR3 is CASSPGVSNQPQHF. The CDR3 DNA is TGTGCCAGCTCACCAGGAGTTAGCAATCAGCCCCAGCATTTT.

V is TRBV10-3 and J is TRBJ2-1, with D maybe TRBD1 (6 bases). This CDR3 spans 16 amino acids. Trimming removed 0 bases at V and 0 bases at J, with 9 bases between. Germline V CDR1 and CDR2: ENHRY, SYGVKD. For the CDR3, the DNA is TGTGCCATCAGTGAGTCAGTGGGGGCCTCCTACAATGAGCAGTTCTTC. It specifies CAISESVGASYNEQFF.

V is TRBV28 and J is TRBJ1-1, with a possible D match to TRBD1 (6 bases). Trimming cost V 6 bases and J 1 base, with 15 bases left between them. Germline V gives CDR1 MDHEN, CDR2 SYDVKM. The CDR3 is made up of 15 amino acids. The CDR3 DNA is TGTGCCAGCAGGCTACAGGGCCTTGGGAACACTGAAGCTTTCTTT. Residues: CASRLQGLGNTEAFF.

The chain has TRBV7-9 and TRBJ2-1, with TRBD2 matching over 14 bases. Germline CDR1 and CDR2: SEHNR and FQNEAQ (reference sequence). V lost 3 bases and J lost 7; bases outside the gene matches: 2. There are 15 residues in the CDR3. For the CDR3, the DNA is TGTGCCAGCAGCTTGACTAGCGGGGGGGCAAATGAGCAGTTCTTC. Translation gives CASSLTSGGANEQFF.

This clone was seen a handful of times. This chain joins TRBV28 and TRBJ1-2; D remains unclear. V dropped 6 bases and J dropped 0 bases, with 11 bases sitting between them. Germline V gene sequence: CDR1 MDHEN, CDR2 SYDVKM. The CDR3 has 14 residues. The CDR3 sequence is CASSHTSANYGYTF. CDR3 nucleotide sequence: TGTGCCAGCAGCCACACCTCAGCTAACTATGGCTACACCTTC.

Comment on this clone: Other nucleotide sequences from this sample produce the same CDR3. The chain uses TRBV6-5 and TRBJ1-3; D gene uncertain. The V and J ends lost 6 bases and 4 bases respectively, with 16 bases between them. CDR3 size: 15 residues. Germline-derived CDR1 and CDR2 are MNHEY and SVGAGI. The CDR3 DNA reads TGTGCCAGCAGGCCGCGAGGGTTGTCGGGAAACACCATATATTTT. Its translation is CASRPRGLSGNTIYF.